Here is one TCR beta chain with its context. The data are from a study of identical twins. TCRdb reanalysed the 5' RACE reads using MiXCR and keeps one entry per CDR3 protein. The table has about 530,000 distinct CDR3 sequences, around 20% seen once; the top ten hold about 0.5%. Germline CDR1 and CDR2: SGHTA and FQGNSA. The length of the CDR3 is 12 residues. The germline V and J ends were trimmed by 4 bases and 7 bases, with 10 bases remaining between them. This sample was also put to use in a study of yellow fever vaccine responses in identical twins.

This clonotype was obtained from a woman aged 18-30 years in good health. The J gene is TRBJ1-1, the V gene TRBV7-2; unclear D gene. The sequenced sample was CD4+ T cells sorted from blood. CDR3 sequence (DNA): TGTGCCAGCAGCTCTCTACTAATTGAAGCTTTCTTT. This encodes CASSSLLIEAFF.